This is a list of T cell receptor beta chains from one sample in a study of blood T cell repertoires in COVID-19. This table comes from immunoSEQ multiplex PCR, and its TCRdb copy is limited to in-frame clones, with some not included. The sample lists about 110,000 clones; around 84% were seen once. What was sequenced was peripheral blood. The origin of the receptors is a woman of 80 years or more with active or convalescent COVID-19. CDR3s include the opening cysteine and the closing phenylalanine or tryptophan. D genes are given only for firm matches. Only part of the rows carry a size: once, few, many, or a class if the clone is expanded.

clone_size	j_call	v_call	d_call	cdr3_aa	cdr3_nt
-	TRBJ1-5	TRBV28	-	CASSLPGDAFVPQHF	TGTGCCAGCAGTTTACCAGGGGACGCCTTCGTGCCCCAGCATTTT
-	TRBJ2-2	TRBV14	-	CASSQSWARGGAETGELFF	TGTGCCAGCAGCCAATCATGGGCCCGTGGGGGGGCAGAGACCGGGGAGCTGTTTTTT
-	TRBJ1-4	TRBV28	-	CASSFRMKLFF	TGTGCCAGCAGTTTTAGAATGAAACTGTTTTTT
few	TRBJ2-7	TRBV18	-	CASSPPNRYSYEQYF	TGTGCCAGCTCACCACCCAACCGCTACTCCTACGAGCAGTACTTC
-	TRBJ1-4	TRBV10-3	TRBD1	CATTGGSSEKLFF	TGTGCCACGACAGGGGGCTCTTCGGAAAAACTGTTTTTT
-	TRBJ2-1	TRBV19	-	CASSMVRGRGNEQFF	TGTGCCAGTAGTATGGTAAGGGGAAGGGGCAATGAGCAGTTCTTC
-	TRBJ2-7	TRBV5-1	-	CASSLGQNYEQYF	TGCGCCAGCAGCTTGGGACAGAACTACGAGCAGTACTTC
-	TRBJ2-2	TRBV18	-	CASSPALLKHRNTGELFF	TGTGCCAGCTCGCCGGCCCTACTAAAACACCGAAACACCGGGGAGCTGTTTTTT
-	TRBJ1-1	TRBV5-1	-	CASSLDAGLITEAFF	TGCGCCAGCAGCTTGGATGCGGGCCTTATCACTGAAGCTTTCTTT
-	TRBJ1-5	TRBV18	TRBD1	CASSPTGGGQPQHF	TGTGCCAGCTCACCGACAGGGGGCGGTCAGCCCCAGCATTTT
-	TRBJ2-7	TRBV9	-	CASSIGRPGSYEQYF	TGTGCCAGCAGCATTGGGAGGCCGGGGTCCTACGAGCAGTACTTC
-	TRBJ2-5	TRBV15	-	CATSRVGGVGETQYF	TGTGCCACCAGCAGAGTTGGCGGGGTGGGAGAGACCCAGTACTTC
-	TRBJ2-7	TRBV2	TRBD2	CASDGGRASLNEQYF	TGTGCCAGCGACGGAGGGAGGGCCAGTCTGAACGAGCAGTACTTC
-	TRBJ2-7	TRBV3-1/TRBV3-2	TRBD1	CASTLGTVIYEQYF	TGTGCCAGCACCCTGGGGACAGTTATCTACGAGCAGTACTTC
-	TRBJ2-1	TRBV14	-	CASGAVFGEQFF	TGTGCCAGCGGGGCAGTGTTCGGTGAGCAGTTCTTC
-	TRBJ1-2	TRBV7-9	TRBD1	CASSLAGGSYGYTF	TGTGCCAGCAGCTTGGCAGGGGGGTCCTATGGCTACACCTTC
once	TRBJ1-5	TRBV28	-	CASSFFGSEVSNQPQHF	TGTGCCAGCAGTTTCTTCGGCTCAGAGGTTAGCAATCAGCCCCAGCATTTT
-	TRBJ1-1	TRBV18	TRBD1	CASSGQDRGEAFF	TGTGCCAGCTCCGGGCAGGACAGGGGTGAAGCTTTCTTT
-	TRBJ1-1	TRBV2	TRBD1	CASSTGGTEAFF	TGTGCCAGCAGTACAGGGGGCACTGAAGCTTTCTTT
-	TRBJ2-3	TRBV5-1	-	CASSPGTPKDTQYF	TGCGCCAGCAGCCCCGGGACACCCAAAGATACGCAGTATTTT
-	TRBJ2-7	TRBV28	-	CASSLTSDEQYF	TGTGCCAGCAGTTTGACATCGGACGAGCAGTACTTC
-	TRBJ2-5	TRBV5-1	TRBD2	CASSLLRTRSQETQYF	TGCGCCAGCAGCCTTCTCCGGACTAGGAGTCAGGAGACCCAGTACTTC
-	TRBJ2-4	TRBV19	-	CASLTHRLAKNIQYF	TGTGCCAGCCTCACCCACAGGTTAGCCAAAAACATTCAGTACTTC
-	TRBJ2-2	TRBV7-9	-	CASSLAFFRDPGELFF	TGTGCCAGCAGCTTAGCGTTTTTCAGGGATCCCGGGGAGCTGTTTTTT
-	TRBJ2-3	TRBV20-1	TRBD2	CSAGERETMTDTQYF	TGCAGTGCTGGTGAGCGGGAGACGATGACAGATACGCAGTATTTT
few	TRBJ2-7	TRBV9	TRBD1	CASSVWTGITYEQYF	TGTGCCAGCAGCGTCTGGACAGGGATCACCTACGAGCAGTACTTC
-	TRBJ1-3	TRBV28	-	CASNQGGGPGNTIYF	TGTGCCAGCAATCAGGGAGGAGGACCTGGAAACACCATATATTTT
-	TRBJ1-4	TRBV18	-	CASSPRTVSATNEKLFF	TGTGCCAGCTCACCTAGGACAGTCTCGGCAACTAATGAAAAACTGTTTTTT
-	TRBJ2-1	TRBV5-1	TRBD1	CASSSTGTEYNEQFF	TGCGCCAGCAGCTCTACCGGGACAGAGTACAATGAGCAGTTCTTC
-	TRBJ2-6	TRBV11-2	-	CASRGRVANSGANVLTF	TGTGCCAGCAGAGGCAGGGTGGCGAACTCTGGGGCCAACGTCCTGACTTTC
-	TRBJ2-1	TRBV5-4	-	CASSSFQGGSYNEQFF	TGTGCCAGCAGCTCATTCCAGGGGGGCTCCTACAATGAGCAGTTCTTC
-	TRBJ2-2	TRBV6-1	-	CASSEPGGTGTGELFF	TGTGCCAGCAGTGAACCCGGCGGAACGGGCACCGGGGAGCTGTTTTTT
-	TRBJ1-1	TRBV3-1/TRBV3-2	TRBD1	CASSQEGTGRTEAFF	TGTGCCAGCAGCCAAGAAGGGACAGGGAGGACTGAAGCTTTCTTT
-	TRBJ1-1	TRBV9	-	CASSPRIGVGEAFF	TGTGCCAGCAGCCCACGAATCGGGGTGGGAGAAGCTTTCTTT
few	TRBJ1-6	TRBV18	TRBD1	CASSSTDRESYNSPLHF	TGTGCCAGCTCATCTACTGACAGGGAATCCTATAATTCACCCCTCCACTTT